One sample yielded the 17 T cell receptor beta chains listed below, sequenced in a study of blood T cell repertoires in COVID-19 (dated by TCRdb to the early 2020s). Library prep was done by the immunoSEQ multiplex PCR assay. TCRdb took over this immuneACCESS table, retaining in-frame rearrangements with V and J assigned. Such tables are incomplete; in checked studies, under half of the missing clones stem from an unresolved V gene, and the remainder is unexplained. The sample includes roughly 62,000 clones, with around four fifths observed a single time. More than 8.5% of the sample is held by the ten biggest clonotypes. Sequencing was done on a sample of peripheral blood. Every receptor here comes from a man younger than 40 with COVID-19, enrolled during active disease.

The chain has TRBV19 and TRBJ2-7; possible D gene TRBD2, 6 bases. Between the trimmed V and J ends, which lost 1 base and 3 bases, there was a span of 13 bases. The CDR3 spans 15 residues. The germline V gene encodes CDR1 LNHDA and CDR2 SQIVND (reference sequence). CDR3 sequence: CASSIGDSPRYEQYF. CDR3 in DNA: TGTGCCAGTAGTATAGGGGACTCTCCTCGCTACGAGCAGTACTTC. The full variable domain, with the rest looked up from reference TRBV19 and TRBJ2-7, is DGGITQSPKYLFRKEGQNVTLSCEQNLNHDAMYWYRQDPGQGLRLIYYSQIVNDFQKGDIAEGYSVSREKKESFPLTVTSAQKNPTAFYLCASSIGDSPRYEQYFGPGTRLTVT.

The V and J genes are TRBV7-9 and TRBJ1-3, with D perhaps matching TRBD1 (6 bases). The CDR3 has 17 amino acids. Trimming left V 1 base short and J 0 bases short, with 13 bases between. CDR1 SEHNR and CDR2 FQNEAQ come from the germline V gene (reference sequence). The CDR3, as DNA: TGTGCCAGCAGCTTAGGGGGCCTCAGGGGCTCTGGAAACACCATATATTTT. Translation gives CASSLGGLRGSGNTIYF.

This sequence joins TRBV5-4 and TRBJ2-6; D may be TRBD2 (5 bases). V was trimmed by 2 bases and J by 0 bases, leaving 9 bases between them. Germline V lookup: CDR1 SGHNT, CDR2 YYREEE (reference sequence). The CDR3 contains 16 residues. The CDR3 DNA is TGTGCCAGCAGCTTAAAACGGGACTCTGGGGCCAACGTCCTGACTTTC. It encodes CASSLKRDSGANVLTF.

This chain joins TRBV9 and TRBJ2-4, with D possibly matching TRBD2 (5 bases). CDR1 SGDLS and CDR2 YYNGEE come from the germline V gene. V dropped 4 bases and J dropped 8 bases, with 19 bases sitting between them. This CDR3 is 15 amino acids long. CDR3 nucleotides: TGTGCCAGCAGCCCGGAGGTCCTACGGGTGGACATTCAGTACTTC. This gives the protein CASSPEVLRVDIQYF.

The chain uses TRBV5-1 and TRBJ1-3; D ambiguous. This CDR3 is built from 15 residues. Germline V gives CDR1 SGHRS, CDR2 YFSETQ. V was pared by 0 bases and J by 0 bases, with 7 bases between. The CDR3 bases are TGCGCCAGCAGCTTGGGTGGCAGCTCTGGAAACACCATATATTTT. Translation gives CASSLGGSSGNTIYF.

This rearrangement joins TRBV6-1 to TRBJ2-2, with 7 bases fitting TRBD1. V gave up 7 bases and J gave up 2 bases; unmatched junction bases: 7. The CDR3 has 15 amino acids. From germline, CDR1 is MNHNS and CDR2 SASEGT. The CDR3 nucleotides are TGTGCCAGCAACCAACAGGGGCCTAACACCGGGGAGCTGTTTTTT. This translates into CASNQQGPNTGELFF.

The CDR3 spells CASSGGQGEEQYF. CDR3 sequence (DNA): TGTGCCAGCAGTGGCGGACAGGGAGAAGAGCAGTACTTC. The rearrangement joins TRBV2 to TRBJ2-7; 8 bases fit TRBD1. V was pared by 4 bases and J by 7 bases, with 6 bases of the junction left unmatched. CDR1 and CDR2 (germline): SNHLY, FYNNEI. The CDR3 length is 13 residues.

As to this clone: Other DNA sequences in the same sample also yield this CDR3. V gene TRBV7-9 combines with J gene TRBJ2-1; possibly TRBD1 for D (5 bases). CDR3 size: 13 residues. Deletions cut 5 bases from V and 4 bases from J, with 9 bases between. Germline V gene lookup returns CDR1 SEHNR and CDR2 FQNEAQ (reference sequence). This chain's CDR3 is CASSTQGYNEQFF. As DNA, the CDR3 is TGTGCCAGCAGCACCCAGGGTTACAATGAGCAGTTCTTC.

V usage is TRBV4-2 and J usage is TRBJ2-6, with TRBD2 as a possible D gene (5 bases). The CDR3 consists of 16 residues. Germline CDR1 is LGHNA and CDR2 is YNFKEQ. V was clipped by 0 bases and J by 0 bases, with 6 bases between them. The CDR3 DNA reads as TGTGCCAGCAGCCAAGAAGGGAGCTCTGGGGCCAACGTCCTGACTTTC. Protein: CASSQEGSSGANVLTF.

V gene TRBV30 combines with J gene TRBJ2-7; 8 bases align to TRBD1. The CDR3 extends over 13 amino acids. Germline CDR1 and CDR2: GTSNPN and SVGIG (reference sequence). The trim removed 6 bases at V and 4 bases at J, leaving 8 bases unmatched. The CDR3 nucleotides are TGTGCCTGTACCGGGACAGGTGAATACGAGCAGTACTTC. As protein: CACTGTGEYEQYF.

This chain connects TRBV5-1 to TRBJ2-5; a possible D gene is TRBD2 (5 bases). The CDR3 consists of 13 residues. V lost 4 bases and J 3 bases, leaving 10 bases between the germline ends. Germline CDR1 and CDR2: SGHRS and YFSETQ. CDR3 sequence (DNA): TGCGCCAGCAGCCTTGGACTGAAAGAGACCCAGTACTTC. Residues: CASSLGLKETQYF.

The rearrangement links TRBV30 to TRBJ1-5; 8 bases map to TRBD1. The CDR3 covers 14 residues. V was clipped by 5 bases and J by 2 bases; unmatched bases: 5. The germline V gene encodes CDR1 GTSNPN and CDR2 SVGIG (reference sequence). The CDR3 DNA is TGTGCCTGGCAGGGGGCGGGGGGCAATCAGCCCCAGCATTTT. Translation gives CAWQGAGGNQPQHF.

The rearrangement joins TRBV5-4 to TRBJ1-2; TRBD1 matches at 10 bases. J lost 8 bases, V lost 3 bases, and 7 bases had no gene match. The germline V gene has CDR1 SGHNT and CDR2 YYREEE (reference sequence). The CDR3 spans 14 residues. CDR3 bases: TGTGCCAGCAGCTCGGGACAGGGGAAGGGAGGCTACACCTTC. Amino acids: CASSSGQGKGGYTF.

The J gene is TRBJ1-2, the V gene TRBV7-6, with 7 positions matching TRBD1. Per germline, CDR1 SGHVS and CDR2 FNYEAQ. V lost 0 bases and J lost 8; bases outside the gene matches: 15. The CDR3 runs 17 residues. CDR3 sequence reads: CASSLAGGQGGFGGYTF. In DNA form, the CDR3 reads TGTGCCAGCAGCTTAGCGGGGGGTCAGGGGGGATTTGGAGGCTACACCTTC.

The rearrangement links TRBV19 to TRBJ2-5, with a weak D call TRBD2 (5 bases). This CDR3 comprises 13 residues. The germline CDR1 and CDR2 sequences are LNHDA and SQIVND (reference sequence). V lost 4 bases and J 3 bases, leaving 9 bases between the germline ends. CDR3 protein: CASSRGIEETQYF. CDR3 nucleotide sequence: TGTGCCAGTAGTAGAGGGATTGAAGAGACCCAGTACTTC.

The chain is built from TRBV4-2 and TRBJ2-7; D is possibly TRBD1 (6 bases). CDR3 length: 15 amino acids. Germline CDR1 reads LGHNA; CDR2 reads YNFKEQ. V lost 3 bases to trimming and J lost 3 bases, with 15 bases between them. The CDR3 region has the DNA TGTGCCAGCAGCCAGGTGGCAGGGGAGAACTACGAGCAGTACTTC. This sequence encodes CASSQVAGENYEQYF.

This chain uses TRBV30 with TRBJ2-6; a possible D gene is TRBD1 (7 bases). The CDR3 covers 20 residues. The V gene's germline CDR1 is GTSNPN and CDR2 SVGIG (reference sequence). V was shortened by 1 base and J by 0 bases, with 22 bases between the two germline ends. The CDR3 sequence is CAWSGPRRGWGLSGANVLTF. The CDR3 region has the DNA TGTGCCTGGAGTGGACCCCGCAGGGGGTGGGGACTCTCTGGGGCCAACGTCCTGACTTTC.